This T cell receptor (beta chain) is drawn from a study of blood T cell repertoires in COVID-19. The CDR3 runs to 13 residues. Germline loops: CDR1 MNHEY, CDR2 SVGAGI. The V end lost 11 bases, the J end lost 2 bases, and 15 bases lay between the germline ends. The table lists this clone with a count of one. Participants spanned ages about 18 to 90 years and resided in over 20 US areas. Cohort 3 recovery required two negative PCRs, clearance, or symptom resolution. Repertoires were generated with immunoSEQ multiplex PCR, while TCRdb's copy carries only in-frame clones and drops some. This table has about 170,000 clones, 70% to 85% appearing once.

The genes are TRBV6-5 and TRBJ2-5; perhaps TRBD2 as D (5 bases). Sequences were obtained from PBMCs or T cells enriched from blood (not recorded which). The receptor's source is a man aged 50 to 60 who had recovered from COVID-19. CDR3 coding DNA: TGTGCCGCAGGTGGGCGGGCGCAAGAGACCCAGTACTTC. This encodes CAAGGRAQETQYF.